This T cell receptor (beta chain) is from a study of blood T cell repertoires in COVID-19 (dated by TCRdb to the early 2020s). As for the study more broadly: The collaborator samples originated in the United States, Italy and Spain and spanned the acute and convalescent phases of COVID-19. The material from the prospective study consisted of cDNA or gDNA derived from T cells, B-cell-depleted T cells, or PBMCs. The samples were drawn from two sources: the first 160 participants of the ongoing ImmuneRACE study, and 1,000 to 1,500 subjects contributed by 6 global collaborators. Nearly every sample came with metadata listing a de-identified subject ID, COVID-19 status, age in years and sex. The dataset comprised deeply sampled blood TCRbeta repertoires from subjects exposed to, actively infected with, or recovered from COVID-19. Where HLA class I and class II types were available, the types were taken from metadata supplied by the sample provider, not from assay-based typing. The repertoires were made available in a free public database intended to serve as a resource for research on the immune response to SARS-CoV-2. Study-wide conclusions, independent of this receptor: The quantity of clinical and demographic metadata differed by source and by participant and was supplied without curation.

To note about this clone: No cognate antigen has been identified for it. No much larger clone exists at a distance of one base, and base qualities are not known.

The germline ends are 10 bases apart after V is trimmed by 3 bases and J by 4 bases. Its CDR3 holds 12 amino acids, cysteine through phenylalanine. Kept here is only the CDR3 DNA, which spans 36 bases and is read in frame from base 1. The germline V gene (reference sequence) specifies GTSNPN as CDR1 and SVGIG as CDR2. TCRbeta CDR3 regions were amplified from genomic DNA using the immunoSEQ Assay, a bias-controlled multiplex PCR. Concerning the study's data processing: Nucleated cell counts per sample were estimated from amplification of reference gene primers within the assay. To quantify the absolute abundance of each unique TCRbeta CDR3 rearrangement, sequence reads were collapsed and filtered. For each sample, productive Simpson clonality was calculated as the square root of Simpson's diversity index across productive rearrangements. The immuneACCESS repertoire file appears here via TCRdb, limited to in-frame rearrangements. These files lack a portion of the clones; in checked studies, under half of the deficit traces to unresolved V genes, and the cause of the others is not known. Clone size and V and J calls were adopted from that table, with D and trimming inferred from the DNA. This sample holds 150,000 to 200,000 clones; about 83% were observed only once. Less than 5.5% of the sample lies in the top ten.

The collaborating institutions used their own protocols to collect whole blood in K2EDTA tubes. For TCRbeta analysis, collaborators shipped samples in one of three forms: frozen whole blood, isolated PBMCs, or DNA extracted from either of those sample types. Specimen: peripheral blood. The origin of this receptor is a human donor in a cohort sampled during active COVID-19. The chain employs TRBV30 and TRBJ2-7; perhaps TRBD2 is the D gene, with 6 bases matching. The CDR3 sequence is CAWSTSLYEQYF. The DNA reads TGTGCCTGGAGCACTAGCTTGTACGAGCAGTACTTC.